This T cell receptor beta chain was recorded in a study of glioma-infiltrating T cells. Points on this clonotype: Its antigen is unidentified.

Amplification of TCR alpha and beta CDR3 regions from RNA used iRepertoire nested multiplex PCR. One-step reverse transcription and amplification started from about 100-400 ng of tissue mRNA or PBMC total RNA. TCRdb reprocessed the multiplex PCR reads via MiXCR and lists one record per CDR3 protein. Of a few hundred thousand distinct CDR3 sequences listed, roughly two fifths are singletons. Broader study findings: Tissue-blood divergence was below expectation in non-neoplastic patients, above in gliomas.

V lost 1 base, J lost 0 bases, and 9 bases lay in between. Germline-derived CDR1 and CDR2 are DFQATT and SNEGSKA (reference sequence). The CDR3 length is 15 residues. The sequenced sample was glioma tissue, nonneoplastic brain tissue, or PBMCs (not recorded which). This clonotype was sampled from a human donor with low-grade glioma or glioblastoma, undergoing nonglioma brain surgery, or in good health (not recorded which). The V gene is TRBV20-1, the J gene TRBJ1-4, with no clear D. CDR3 loop: CSARGPIATNEKLFF. CDR3 nucleotides: TGCAGTGCTAGAGGACCTATTGCAACTAATGAAAAACTGTTTTTT.